One sample yielded the 21 T cell receptor beta chains listed below, sequenced in a study of response to subunit inactivated influenza vaccine. TCRdb processed the RT-PCR reads anew with MiXCR; each CDR3 protein has one entry. Found here are over 450,000 distinct CDR3 sequences, about an eighth of them singletons; the top ten hold 13%. Sequencing was performed on PBMCs from blood, taken more than 35 days after vaccination. These receptors all come from a man between 45 and 60 years old who received an inactivated influenza vaccine.

V is TRBV7-2 and J is TRBJ2-7; 7 nucleotides agree with TRBD2. The CDR3 is 13 amino acids. The V and J ends lost 2 bases and 9 bases, in that order; junction bases with no gene match: 7. From germline, CDR1 is SGHTA and CDR2 FQGNSA. CDR3 nucleotides: TGTGCCAGCAGCTTATACGGGGGGAAGGGGCAGTACTTC. Protein sequence: CASSLYGGKGQYF.

The genes are TRBV28 and TRBJ1-1, with D unclear. Germline V gene sequence: CDR1 MDHEN, CDR2 SYDVKM. The CDR3 is 14 amino acids. Between the trimmed V and J ends, which lost 2 bases and 0 bases, there was a span of 7 bases. The CDR3 DNA sequence: TGTGCCAGCAGTTTAATGGAACTGAACACTGAAGCTTTCTTT. It translates to CASSLMELNTEAFF.

This chain uses TRBV11-2 with TRBJ2-2; possibly TRBD2 for D (5 bases). The CDR3 spans 17 residues. Looked up from germline, CDR1 is SGHAT and CDR2 is FQNNGV. The V and J ends lost 2 bases and 5 bases respectively, with 18 bases between them. DNA for the CDR3: TGTGCCAGCAGCTTAAGCATGAGGGCTTCAGGTACCGGGGAGCTGTTTTTT. This translates into CASSLSMRASGTGELFF.

The rearrangement uses TRBV7-2 and TRBJ2-2, with D possibly being TRBD1 (5 bases). V gave up 4 bases and J gave up 7 bases, with 10 bases separating them. The CDR3 runs to 13 residues. The germline CDR1 and CDR2 sequences are SGHTA and FQGNSA. The CDR3 bases are TGTGCCAGCAGCTATCAGGGTTTCGGGGAGCTGTTTTTT. It translates to CASSYQGFGELFF.

This clonotype was counted only a few times. V and J are TRBV7-6 and TRBJ2-7; 11 bases align to TRBD2. The CDR3 spans 14 residues. The V gene's germline CDR1 is SGHVS and CDR2 FNYEAQ. V lost 5 bases to trimming and J lost 4 bases; unmatched junction nucleotides: 4. The CDR3: CASSTRLAGYEQYF. The CDR3 DNA reads as TGTGCCAGCAGCACCCGACTAGCGGGGTACGAGCAGTACTTC.

This clonotype has just a few counts. The chain has TRBV4-3 and TRBJ2-3; D remains ambiguous. The ends were cut back, 1 base at V and 8 bases at J, with 7 bases in the middle. Germline V CDR1 and CDR2: LGHNA, YSLEER. The CDR3 loop spans 12 amino acids. The CDR3 bases are TGCGCCAGCAGCCAAGGTTTAGGTACGCAGTATTTT. Encoded protein: CASSQGLGTQYF.

A few counts support this clonotype. The rearrangement joins TRBV12-3 or TRBV12-4 to TRBJ1-1; weak D call: TRBD1 (5 bases). This CDR3 contains 13 residues. The V end lost 6 bases, the J end lost 7 bases, and 15 bases lay between the germline ends. CDR3 nucleotide sequence: TGTGCCAGCAGAATCAGGGTAATTGATGAAGCTTTCTTT. Residues: CASRIRVIDEAFF.

This clonotype was picked up many times. The V call is TRBV5-6, the J call TRBJ2-6; no reliable D call. The CDR3 has 19 residues. V gave up 3 bases and J gave up 0 bases, with 19 bases separating them. From germline, CDR1 is SGHDT and CDR2 YYEEEE. The DNA for the CDR3 is TGTGCCAGCAGCTCCGATGCCCAGATCCTCTTCTCTGGGGCCAACGTCCTGACTTTC. Translated, it gives CASSSDAQILFSGANVLTF.

This chain joins TRBV15 and TRBJ2-3; no reliable D call. Germline-derived CDR1 and CDR2 are LNHNV and YYDKDF (reference sequence). This CDR3 is 14 amino acids long. The V end lost 2 bases, the J end lost 2 bases, and 8 bases lay between the germline ends. In nucleotides, the CDR3 is TGTGCCACCAGCAGACAGGTCCTCACAGATACGCAGTATTTT. Amino acids: CATSRQVLTDTQYF.

This clonotype was detected ten times or more. The V call is TRBV12-3 or TRBV12-4, the J call TRBJ1-1; tentative D call: TRBD1 (6 bases). Trimming took off 5 bases at V and 3 bases at J, with 13 bases between the two ends. There are 14 residues in the CDR3. CDR3 sequence reads: CASSHTGGHTEAFF. CDR3 nucleotides: TGTGCCAGCAGTCACACCGGGGGGCACACTGAAGCTTTCTTT.

This clonotype was detected ten times or more. This sequence joins TRBV24-1 and TRBJ2-1; D is ambiguous. CDR3 size: 12 residues. V was shortened by 1 base and J by 4 bases, with 1 base between the two germline ends. Germline V gene sequence: CDR1 KGHDR, CDR2 SFDVKD. This CDR3 reads CATSDFYNEQFF. DNA for the CDR3: TGTGCCACCAGTGATTTTTACAATGAGCAGTTCTTC.

The chain carries TRBV6-1 and TRBJ2-2; unclear D gene. Germline V gene data show CDR1 as MNHNS and CDR2 as SASEGT. This CDR3 has 15 amino acids. V lost 5 bases, J lost 4 bases, and 14 bases lay in between. The CDR3 spells CASSPFSFGTGELFF. CDR3 DNA: TGTGCCAGCAGTCCCTTCTCTTTTGGCACCGGGGAGCTGTTTTTT.

This clonotype was picked up many times. V gene TRBV6-2 or TRBV6-3 combines with J gene TRBJ2-1; TRBD2 matches 14 bases. V lost 8 bases and J lost 5; bases outside the gene matches: 23. Germline CDR1 reads MNHEY; CDR2 reads SVGEGT. This CDR3 is built from 21 residues. The CDR3 DNA reads TGTGCCAGCGTACAACCGCCCCCGACTAGCGGGGGGGCTTTAAACCACAATGAGCAGTTCTTC. It translates to CASVQPPPTSGGALNHNEQFF.

This chain uses TRBV29-1 with TRBJ2-7; TRBD1 agrees at 8 bases. With 3 bases clipped from V and 1 base from J, the junction kept 2 bases outside the gene matches. CDR1 and CDR2 from the germline V gene are SQVTM and ANQGSEA. The CDR3 runs 13 residues. CDR3 nucleotide sequence: TGCAGCGTTGAGGACAGGGTTTCCTACGAGCAGTACTTC. Translating gives CSVEDRVSYEQYF.

V and J are TRBV7-9 and TRBJ2-1; the D gene is possibly TRBD2 (5 bases). The CDR3 spans 13 residues. V was trimmed by 0 bases and J by 6 bases, leaving 6 bases between them. Germline V lookup: CDR1 SEHNR, CDR2 FQNEAQ (reference sequence). The CDR3 here is CASSLALANEQFF. For the CDR3, the DNA is TGTGCCAGCAGCTTAGCGCTAGCCAATGAGCAGTTCTTC.

This clonotype was observed a few times. The V and J genes are TRBV11-2 and TRBJ2-2, with D uncertain. Trimming pared 8 bases from V and 6 bases from J, leaving 7 bases between. The CDR3 extends over 11 amino acids. CDR1 is SGHAT and CDR2 is FQNNGV in the germline V gene. The CDR3 spells CASPRAGELFF. The CDR3 nucleotides are TGTGCCAGCCCTAGGGCCGGGGAGCTGTTTTTT.

This clonotype was recorded a few times. The CDR3 DNA is TGTGCCAGCAGCCAAGAAGACTTAGGGACAGGGGGTAGAAACATTCAGTACTTC. The encoded protein is CASSQEDLGTGGRNIQYF. The rearrangement links TRBV4-2 to TRBJ2-4, with 11 bases matching TRBD1. The CDR3 runs to 18 residues. Per germline, CDR1 LGHNA and CDR2 YNFKEQ. The V segment lost 0 bases and the J segment 6 bases; nucleotides outside the gene matches: 10.

The V gene is TRBV7-2, the J gene TRBJ2-1; 7 bases align to TRBD2. Germline CDR1 is SGHTA and CDR2 is FQGNSA. The trim removed 9 bases at V and 7 bases at J, leaving 15 bases unmatched. The CDR3 has 15 residues. In DNA form, the CDR3 reads TGTGCCAGTAAGACTGATGCGGGAGTGCGAAATGAGCAGTTCTTC. This gives the protein CASKTDAGVRNEQFF.

This clonotype was seen a few times. The chain recombines TRBV7-9 with TRBJ2-7, with 8 bases that match TRBD2. The ends lost 1 base at V and 4 bases at J; junction bases unmatched: 6. Germline CDR1 is SEHNR and CDR2 is FQNEAQ (reference sequence). The CDR3 has 15 amino acids. The CDR3 loop reads CASSLDAGGIYEQYF. In DNA, the CDR3 is TGTGCCAGCAGCTTAGATGCGGGGGGTATTTACGAGCAGTACTTC.

This clonotype was recorded many times. This chain connects TRBV6-5 to TRBJ1-5; no firm D call. This CDR3 has 16 residues. Germline CDR1 MNHEY, CDR2 SVGAGI. V shed 0 bases and J shed 0 bases, with 9 bases lying between them. As DNA, the CDR3 is TGTGCCAGCAGTTACTCGCGTCCCGATAGCAATCAGCCCCAGCATTTT. It translates to CASSYSRPDSNQPQHF.

The chain has TRBV5-1 and TRBJ2-1, with D tentatively TRBD1 or TRBD2 (5 bases each). The CDR3 is 14 amino acids. The V end was cut by 4 bases, the J end by 7 bases, with 15 bases between. The germline V gene has CDR1 SGHRS and CDR2 YFSETQ. The CDR3 reads CASSEAGGGNEQFF. CDR3 DNA: TGCGCCAGCAGCGAGGCTGGGGGTGGGAATGAGCAGTTCTTC.